Listed below are T cell receptor beta chains from one sample, sequenced in a study of identifying expanded T cells in peripheral blood. Sequenced by immunoSEQ multiplex PCR; TCRdb stores in-frame clones only, minus some. Here the sample spans 65,000 to 95,000 clones, 84% being singletons. Sequencing input: blood. Source of these receptors: a person aged 18 to 75 in good health. The CDR3 runs from the conserved cysteine through the conserved F or W. A D gene is named only where the DNA matches it firmly. Expanded clones are given a class, and other clones once, few, many or no size at all.

D | length | J | size | V | CDR3 | DNA
. | 15 | TRBJ1-5 | . | TRBV28 | CAISKSFGGNQPQHF | TGTGCCATCAGCAAGTCCTTTGGGGGCAATCAGCCCCAGCATTTT
. | 16 | TRBJ2-1 | . | TRBV4-1 | CASSHTPGAEYNEQFF | TGCGCCAGCAGCCATACTCCCGGGGCGGAATACAATGAGCAGTTCTTC
TRBD2 | 15 | TRBJ2-1 | . | TRBV7-9 | CASSLGGLGYNEQFF | TGTGCCAGCAGCTTAGGGGGACTAGGCTACAATGAGCAGTTCTTC
. | 14 | TRBJ1-2 | . | TRBV6-6 | CASSYPPGDYGYTF | TGTGCCAGCAGTTACCCCCCGGGGGACTATGGCTACACCTTC
. | 14 | TRBJ2-7 | . | TRBV11-2 | CASSPNLSSYEQYF | TGTGCCAGCAGCCCAAATTTAAGCTCCTACGAGCAGTACTTC
. | 15 | TRBJ2-7 | few | TRBV7-6 | CASSSSLIVSYEQYF | TGTGCCAGCAGCTCGTCCCTCATAGTATCCTACGAGCAGTACTTC
TRBD2 | 18 | TRBJ2-3 | . | TRBV7-8 | CASSPSPGLAGLGDTQYF | TGTGCCAGCAGCCCATCACCGGGACTAGCGGGACTGGGAGATACGCAGTATTTT
. | 15 | TRBJ2-7 | . | TRBV7-2 | CASSLAGRLPYEQYF | TGTGCCAGCAGCTTAGCGGGGCGGCTCCCTTACGAGCAGTACTTC
. | 12 | TRBJ2-3 | . | TRBV7-6 | CASSLGTDTQYF | TGTGCCAGCAGCTTAGGGACAGATACGCAGTATTTT
. | 14 | TRBJ2-1 | . | TRBV28 | CASRAPEKYNEQFF | TGTGCCAGCAGGGCGCCGGAAAAATACAATGAGCAGTTCTTC